The 10 T cell receptor beta chains presented below share a single source sample, sequenced in a study of blood T cell repertoires in COVID-19. The assay was immunoSEQ multiplex PCR, and TCRdb's table has in-frame clones only and misses some. Among hundreds of thousands of clones listed, 85% to 90% were seen once. Sample: PBMCs or T cells enriched from blood (not recorded which). These receptors all stem from a man aged 50 to 60 who had been exposed to COVID-19.

This chain's CDR3 is CASSLVSSIPYGYTF. The CDR3 DNA follows: TGTGCCAGCAGCTTGGTTAGCTCGATCCCCTATGGCTACACCTTC. The V call is TRBV5-6, the J call TRBJ1-2; D not certain. Germline lookup yields CDR1 SGHDT and CDR2 YYEEEE. V lost 0 bases to trimming and J lost 4 bases, with 13 bases between them. This CDR3 contains 15 residues. The entire variable domain, with the rest obtained from reference TRBV5-6 and TRBJ1-2, is as follows: DAGVTQSPTHLIKTRGQQVTLRCSPKSGHDTVSWYQQALGQGPQFIFQYYEEEERQRGNFPDRFSGHQFPNYSSELNVNALLLGDSALYLCASSLVSSIPYGYTFGSGTRLTVV.

V gene TRBV28 combines with J gene TRBJ1-3; D unresolved. The length of the CDR3 is 14 residues. V lost 5 bases, J lost 2 bases, and 10 bases lay in between. CDR1 and CDR2 (germline): MDHEN, SYDVKM. CDR3 residues: CASSPPQAGNTIYF. As DNA, the CDR3 is TGTGCCAGCAGTCCGCCCCAGGCTGGAAACACCATATATTTT. Together with reference TRBV28 and TRBJ1-3, the CDR3 gives the full variable domain: DVKVTQSSRYLVKRTGEKVFLECVQDMDHENMFWYRQDPGLGLRLIYFSYDVKMKEKGDIPEGYSVSREKKERFSLILESASTNQTSMYLCASSPPQAGNTIYFGEGSWLTVV.

This chain uses TRBV13 with TRBJ2-1, with a tentative D call TRBD1 (6 bases). Trimming took 4 bases from V and 2 from J, leaving 24 bases between them. This CDR3 comprises 19 residues. Germline V CDR1 and CDR2: PRHDT, FYEKMQ (reference sequence). Written as DNA, the CDR3 is TGTGCCAGCAGCTCACGCACCCTTACAGGGAAGGAGACCTACAATGAGCAGTTCTTC. Protein sequence: CASSSRTLTGKETYNEQFF.

The J gene is TRBJ2-3, the V gene TRBV5-1, with D possibly TRBD2 on 6 matching bases. The CDR3 runs to 16 residues. In germline, CDR1 is SGHRS, CDR2 YFSETQ. V lost 4 bases to trimming and J lost 6 bases, with 21 bases between them. CDR3 amino acids: CASSPPLTGEVDTQYF. The CDR3, as DNA: TGCGCCAGCAGCCCGCCCTTGACGGGGGAGGTTGATACGCAGTATTTT.

The J gene is TRBJ2-3, the V gene TRBV11-3; the match to TRBD2 covers 7 bases. Losses at the gene ends were 3 bases for V and 4 bases for J; bases not matched to a gene: 4. The CDR3 length is 14 residues. The germline V gene encodes CDR1 SGHNT and CDR2 YENEEA. The DNA for the CDR3 is TGTGCCAGCAGCTTCGGGGGAGGGGCAGATACGCAGTATTTT. This gives the protein CASSFGGGADTQYF.

V and J are TRBV11-1 and TRBJ1-2, with TRBD1 as a possible D gene (5 bases). V lost 5 bases and J lost 13, with 20 bases in between. The CDR3 has 13 amino acids. Germline V lookup: CDR1 SGHAT, CDR2 FQDESV (reference sequence). In DNA form, the CDR3 reads TGTGCCAGCAGCCACCGCCCCCAGTCGGGGGGCACCTTC. Translation: CASSHRPQSGGTF.

The rearrangement links TRBV30 to TRBJ1-2; possibly TRBD1 for D (5 bases). V was shortened by 8 bases and J by 10 bases, with 14 bases between the two germline ends. This CDR3 has 10 amino acids. Per the germline V gene, CDR1 is GTSNPN and CDR2 is SVGIG (reference sequence). CDR3 region: CARGDENYTF. The CDR3 nucleotides read TGTGCCCGCGGGGACGAAAACTACACCTTC.

This rearrangement joins TRBV27 to TRBJ2-1, with 7 bases fitting TRBD2. The CDR3 consists of 13 residues. V lost 4 bases to trimming and J lost 4 bases; unmatched junction nucleotides: 1. CDR1 is MNHEY, CDR2 SMNVEV, per germline (reference sequence). CDR3 region: CASSYSGYNEQFF. The CDR3 DNA sequence: TGTGCCAGCAGTTATAGCGGGTACAATGAGCAGTTCTTC.

The chain has TRBV13 and TRBJ2-5; no clear D. The CDR3 length is 13 residues. Germline loops: CDR1 PRHDT, CDR2 FYEKMQ (reference sequence). Trimming shortened V by 3 bases and J by 5 bases, and 10 bases separated the two germline ends. The DNA of the CDR3 is TGTGCCAGCAGCTTCGACATAAGGGAGACCCAGTACTTC. This translates into CASSFDIRETQYF.

The chain uses TRBV7-9 and TRBJ1-2; D may be TRBD1 (5 bases). V shed 7 bases and J shed 8 bases, with 11 bases lying between them. The CDR3 is 11 amino acids. Germline V lookup: CDR1 SEHNR, CDR2 FQNEAQ (reference sequence). The CDR3 region is CASTYRNGYTF. DNA of the CDR3: TGTGCCAGCACCTACAGGAACGGCTACACCTTC.